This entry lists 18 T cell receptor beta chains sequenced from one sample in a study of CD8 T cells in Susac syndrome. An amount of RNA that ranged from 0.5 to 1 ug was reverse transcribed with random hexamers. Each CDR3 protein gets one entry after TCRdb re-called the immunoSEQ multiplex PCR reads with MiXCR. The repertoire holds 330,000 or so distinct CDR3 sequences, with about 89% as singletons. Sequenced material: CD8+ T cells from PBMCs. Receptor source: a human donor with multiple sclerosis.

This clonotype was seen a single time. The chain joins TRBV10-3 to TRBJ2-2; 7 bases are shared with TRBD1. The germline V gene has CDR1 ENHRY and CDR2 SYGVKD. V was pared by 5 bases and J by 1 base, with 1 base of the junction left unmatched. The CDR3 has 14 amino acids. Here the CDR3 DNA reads TGTGCCATCAGTACAGGGGTGAACACCGGGGAGCTGTTTTTT. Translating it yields CAISTGVNTGELFF.

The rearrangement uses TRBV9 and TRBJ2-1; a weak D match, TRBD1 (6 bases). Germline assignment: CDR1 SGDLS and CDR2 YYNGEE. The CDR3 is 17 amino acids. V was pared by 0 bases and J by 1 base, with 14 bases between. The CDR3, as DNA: TGTGCCAGCAGCGTAGCTACTGGGCAGGGGTCCTACAATGAGCAGTTCTTC. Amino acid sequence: CASSVATGQGSYNEQFF.

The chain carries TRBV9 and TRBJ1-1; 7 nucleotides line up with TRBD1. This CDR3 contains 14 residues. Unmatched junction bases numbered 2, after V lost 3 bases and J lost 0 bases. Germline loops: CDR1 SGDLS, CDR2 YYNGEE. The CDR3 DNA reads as TGTGCCAGCAGCGGACAGGGAATGAACACTGAAGCTTTCTTT. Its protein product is CASSGQGMNTEAFF.

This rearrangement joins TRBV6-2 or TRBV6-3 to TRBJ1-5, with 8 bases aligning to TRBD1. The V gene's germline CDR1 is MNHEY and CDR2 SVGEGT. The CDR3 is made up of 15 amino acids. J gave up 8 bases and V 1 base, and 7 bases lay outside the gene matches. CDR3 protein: CASSYFGQGKEPQHF. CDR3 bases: TGTGCCAGCAGTTACTTCGGACAGGGTAAAGAGCCCCAGCATTTT.

The CDR3 sequence is CASSAGESSTDTQYF. DNA for the CDR3: TGTGCCAGCAGTGCAGGGGAGTCTAGCACAGATACGCAGTATTTT. This rearrangement joins TRBV2 to TRBJ2-3; a possible D gene is TRBD1 (6 bases). Germline V lookup: CDR1 SNHLY, CDR2 FYNNEI. V lost 4 bases and J lost 0, with 11 bases in between. This CDR3 spans 15 amino acids.

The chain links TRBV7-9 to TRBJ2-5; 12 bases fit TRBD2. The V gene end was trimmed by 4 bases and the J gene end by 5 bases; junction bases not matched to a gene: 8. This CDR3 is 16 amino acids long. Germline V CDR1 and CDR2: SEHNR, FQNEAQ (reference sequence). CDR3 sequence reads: CASSSMTSGRPETQYF. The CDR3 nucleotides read TGTGCCAGCAGCTCGATGACTAGCGGGAGACCCGAGACCCAGTACTTC.

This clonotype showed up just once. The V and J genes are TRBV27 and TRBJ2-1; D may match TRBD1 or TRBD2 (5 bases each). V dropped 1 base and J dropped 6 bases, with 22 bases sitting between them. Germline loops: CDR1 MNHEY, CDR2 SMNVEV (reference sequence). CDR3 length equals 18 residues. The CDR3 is CASSLLGPGSEGLNEQFF. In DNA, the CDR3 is TGTGCCAGCAGTTTATTAGGACCCGGCTCAGAGGGGCTCAATGAGCAGTTCTTC.

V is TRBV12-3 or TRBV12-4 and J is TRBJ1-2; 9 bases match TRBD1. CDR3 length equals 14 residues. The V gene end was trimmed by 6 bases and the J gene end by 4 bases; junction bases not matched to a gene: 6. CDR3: CASRGQGDSYGYTF. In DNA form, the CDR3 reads TGTGCCAGCAGGGGACAGGGTGATTCCTATGGCTACACCTTC.

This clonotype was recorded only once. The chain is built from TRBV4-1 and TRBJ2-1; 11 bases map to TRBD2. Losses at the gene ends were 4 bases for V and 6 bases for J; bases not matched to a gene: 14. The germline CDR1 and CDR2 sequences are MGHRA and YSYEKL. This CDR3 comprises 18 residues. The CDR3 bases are TGCGCCAGCAGCCTCTACCCCATACTAGCGGGAGAGGGCAATGAGCAGTTCTTC. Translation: CASSLYPILAGEGNEQFF.

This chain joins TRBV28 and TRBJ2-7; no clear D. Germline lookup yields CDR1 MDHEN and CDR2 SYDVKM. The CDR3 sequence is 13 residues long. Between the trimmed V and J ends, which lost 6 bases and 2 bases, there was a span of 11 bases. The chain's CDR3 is CASRVNLAYEQYF. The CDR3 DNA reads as TGTGCCAGCAGAGTAAATTTAGCCTACGAGCAGTACTTC.

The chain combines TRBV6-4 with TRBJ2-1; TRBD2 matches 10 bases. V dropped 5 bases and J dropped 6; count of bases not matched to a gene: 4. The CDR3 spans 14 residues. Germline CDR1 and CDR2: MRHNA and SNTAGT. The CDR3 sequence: CASSTSGEGNEQFF. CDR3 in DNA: TGTGCCAGCAGTACTAGCGGGGAAGGCAATGAGCAGTTCTTC.

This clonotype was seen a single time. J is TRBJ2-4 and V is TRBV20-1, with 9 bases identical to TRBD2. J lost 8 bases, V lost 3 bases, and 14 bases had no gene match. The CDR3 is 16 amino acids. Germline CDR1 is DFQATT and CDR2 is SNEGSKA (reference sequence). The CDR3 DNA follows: TGCAGTGCTAGGCCAACTGGCGGGGGGGCCAAGGACATTCAGTACTTC. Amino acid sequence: CSARPTGGGAKDIQYF.

The CDR3 loop is CASNGGFGQETQYF. The CDR3 DNA reads TGTGCCAGCAACGGGGGCTTTGGGCAAGAGACCCAGTACTTC. This chain uses TRBV12-3 or TRBV12-4 with TRBJ2-5; D assignment may be TRBD1 or TRBD2 (6 bases each). The CDR3 is 14 residues long. Trimming shortened V by 7 bases and J by 2 bases, and 14 bases separated the two germline ends.

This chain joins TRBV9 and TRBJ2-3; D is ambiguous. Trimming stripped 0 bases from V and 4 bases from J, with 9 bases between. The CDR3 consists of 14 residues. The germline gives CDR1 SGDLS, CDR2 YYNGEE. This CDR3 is CASSVGRFPDTQYF. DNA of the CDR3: TGTGCCAGCAGCGTAGGAAGATTCCCAGATACGCAGTATTTT.

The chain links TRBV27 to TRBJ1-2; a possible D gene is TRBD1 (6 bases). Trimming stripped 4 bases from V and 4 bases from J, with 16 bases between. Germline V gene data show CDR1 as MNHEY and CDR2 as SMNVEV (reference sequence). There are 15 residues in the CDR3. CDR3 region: CASSWRQDLRYGYTF. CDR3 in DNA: TGTGCCAGCAGTTGGCGACAGGACTTACGCTATGGCTACACCTTC.

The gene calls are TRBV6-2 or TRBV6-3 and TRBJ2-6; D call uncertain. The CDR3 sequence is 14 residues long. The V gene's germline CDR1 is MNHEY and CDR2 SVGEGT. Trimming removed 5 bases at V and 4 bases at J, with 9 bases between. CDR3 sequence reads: CASSPDGGANVLTF. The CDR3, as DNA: TGTGCCAGCAGTCCCGATGGGGGGGCCAACGTCCTGACTTTC.

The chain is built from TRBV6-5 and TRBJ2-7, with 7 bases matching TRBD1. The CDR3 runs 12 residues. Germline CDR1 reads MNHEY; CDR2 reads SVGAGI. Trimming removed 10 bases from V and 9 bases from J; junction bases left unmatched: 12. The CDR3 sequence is CATSETGKWQYF. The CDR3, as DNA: TGTGCCACCTCGGAGACAGGGAAGTGGCAGTACTTC.

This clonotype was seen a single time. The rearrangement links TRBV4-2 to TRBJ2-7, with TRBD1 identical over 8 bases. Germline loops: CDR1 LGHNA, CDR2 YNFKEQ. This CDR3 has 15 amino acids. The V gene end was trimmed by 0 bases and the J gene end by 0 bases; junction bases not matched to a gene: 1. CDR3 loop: CASSQEDRGSYEQYF. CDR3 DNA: TGTGCCAGCAGCCAAGAAGACAGGGGCTCCTACGAGCAGTACTTC.